Following are 13 T cell receptor beta chains from one sample sequenced in a study of control samples from healthy donors and cancer patients. The repertoire was sequenced with immunoSEQ multiplex PCR; TCRdb's copy has only in-frame clones and lacks some. Of 350,000 to 450,000 clones in the sample, 90% were seen once. The sample consisted of PBMCs. The receptor source for this set is a man aged 35 to 55 with head and neck cancer.

As for this clone: The same CDR3 also results from other DNA sequences found in this sample. The chain is built from TRBV5-4 and TRBJ2-7, with TRBD1 matching 8 bases. Trimming took 6 bases from V and 2 from J; bases not matched to a gene: 7. Germline V gene lookup returns CDR1 SGHNT and CDR2 YYREEE (reference sequence). This CDR3 region has 14 residues. The CDR3 DNA sequence: TGTGCCAGCATCCCGGGACAGGAGACCTACGAGCAGTACTTC. Protein product: CASIPGQETYEQYF.

This chain connects TRBV5-1 to TRBJ1-5; tentative D call: TRBD1 (6 bases). Germline V gene data show CDR1 as SGHRS and CDR2 as YFSETQ. The CDR3 is made up of 14 amino acids. V lost 4 bases, J lost 5 bases, and 13 bases lay in between. The CDR3 reads CASSQLGGDQPQHF. The CDR3 bases are TGCGCCAGCAGCCAGCTAGGGGGGGATCAGCCCCAGCATTTT.

The CDR3 is CASSVPIAGGPDTQYF. CDR3 bases: TGTGCCAGCAGCGTACCGATAGCGGGAGGGCCAGATACGCAGTATTTT. The rearrangement uses TRBV9 and TRBJ2-3; 11 bases are a match to TRBD2. V lost 1 base, J lost 4 bases, and 5 bases stayed unmatched. Germline values: CDR1 SGDLS, CDR2 YYNGEE. This CDR3 region has 16 residues. Filled out from reference TRBV9 and TRBJ2-3, the complete variable domain reads DSGVTQTPKHLITATGQRVTLRCSPRSGDLSVYWYQQSLDQGLQFLIQYYNGEERAKGNILERFSAQQFPDLHSELNLSSLELGDSALYFCASSVPIAGGPDTQYFGPGTRLTVL.

This rearrangement joins TRBV11-3 to TRBJ2-7; TRBD2 matches at 7 bases. Germline V CDR1 and CDR2: SGHNT, YENEEA. After removal of 2 bases from V and 5 bases from J, the junction contained 3 bases not matched to a gene. CDR3 size: 13 residues. In DNA form, the CDR3 reads TGTGCCAGCAGCTTAATGGGAGGGAACGAGCAGTACTTC. This translates into CASSLMGGNEQYF.

The chain joins TRBV28 to TRBJ1-1, with D hard to call. The germline CDR1 and CDR2 sequences are MDHEN and SYDVKM. The V end lost 3 bases, the J end lost 4 bases, and 18 bases lay between the germline ends. CDR3 length: 16 residues. As DNA, the CDR3 is TGTGCCAGCAGTTTCGCGCGGTTACAGAGGAGCACTGAAGCTTTCTTT. The encoded protein is CASSFARLQRSTEAFF.

The chain recombines TRBV28 with TRBJ1-6; a weak D match, TRBD1 (5 bases). The CDR3 is 14 residues long. The germline V gene encodes CDR1 MDHEN and CDR2 SYDVKM. Trimming cost V 7 bases and J 12 bases, with 19 bases left between them. The CDR3 coding sequence is TGTGCCAGCAACGGGGGTGTTCGGGATTTACCCCTCCACTTT. It yields the protein CASNGGVRDLPLHF.

This chain links TRBV5-6 with TRBJ2-7, with TRBD1 matching 7 bases. Germline V gene sequence: CDR1 SGHDT, CDR2 YYEEEE. J was trimmed by 2 bases and V by 2 bases; bases with no gene match: 4. The CDR3 has 14 residues. The CDR3 sequence: CASSFGDSTYEQYF. The CDR3 DNA reads TGTGCCAGCAGCTTCGGGGACAGTACCTACGAGCAGTACTTC.

The chain employs TRBV19 and TRBJ2-6; D unclear. The CDR3 sequence is 12 residues long. Germline V gene sequence: CDR1 LNHDA, CDR2 SQIVND (reference sequence). Trimming removed 6 bases from V and 4 bases from J, with 4 bases in between. The CDR3 coding sequence is TGTGCCAGTAGCTTCGGGGCCAACGTCCTGACTTTC. Translation gives CASSFGANVLTF.

The chain is built from TRBV7-2 and TRBJ2-3; TRBD1 or TRBD2 may be the D gene (5 bases each). The CDR3 runs 16 residues. V was cut by 7 bases and J by 0 bases, with 17 bases left in between. Germline assignment: CDR1 SGHTA and CDR2 FQGNSA. The CDR3 here is CASTRDVGSSTDTQYF. The CDR3 DNA reads as TGTGCCAGCACAAGGGACGTAGGATCTAGCACAGATACGCAGTATTTT.

Only one count was recorded for this clone. The chain combines TRBV11-3 with TRBJ1-1; a weak D match, TRBD1 (5 bases). Germline V gene data show CDR1 as SGHNT and CDR2 as YENEEA. The CDR3 covers 13 residues. V was clipped by 5 bases and J by 2 bases, with 9 bases between them. CDR3 DNA: TGTGCCAGCAGCGAGGGACCCAACACTGAAGCTTTCTTT. Translating it yields CASSEGPNTEAFF.

This clone is a singleton in its sample. The chain combines TRBV10-1 with TRBJ2-3; no reliable D call. V lost 2 bases to trimming and J lost 9 bases, with 18 bases between them. The germline V gene has CDR1 WNHNN and CDR2 SYGVQD (reference sequence). The CDR3 runs to 15 residues. The CDR3 DNA reads as TGCGCCAGCAGTGAGCTGTCAGGTGATAGCTTGACGCAGTATTTT. Translation gives CASSELSGDSLTQYF.

The chain joins TRBV11-2 to TRBJ1-5; perhaps TRBD1 as D (5 bases). Trimming stripped 2 bases from V and 7 bases from J, with 21 bases between. The CDR3 has 17 amino acids. Per the germline V gene, CDR1 is SGHAT and CDR2 is FQNNGV. The CDR3 reads CASSLRPGGAGGQPQHF. In DNA form, the CDR3 reads TGTGCCAGCAGCTTAAGACCCGGGGGTGCCGGGGGACAGCCCCAGCATTTT.

V gene TRBV2 combines with J gene TRBJ1-6; no reliable D call. Germline V gene sequence: CDR1 SNHLY, CDR2 FYNNEI. This CDR3 comprises 18 residues. Trimming cost V 3 bases and J 0 bases, with 15 bases left between them. The CDR3 spells CASSDIGRASSYNSPLHF. The DNA for the CDR3 is TGTGCCAGCAGTGACATCGGACGGGCGAGCTCCTATAATTCACCCCTCCACTTT.